The 32 T cell receptor beta chains reported below all come from one sample, sequenced in a study of cytomegalovirus exposure and HLA in healthy donors. The PCR had 60 Vbeta and 13 Jbeta primers. Measured with immunoSEQ multiplex PCR; TCRdb has only the in-frame clones, and not every one. This table has 150,000 to 200,000 clones, approximately 79% appearing once. Sequenced material: PBMCs. Receptors were obtained from a human donor in good health.

This clone has more than one count but fewer than ten. The rearrangement uses TRBV6-1 and TRBJ1-4, with D perhaps TRBD1 (6 bases). V dropped 8 bases and J dropped 5 bases, with 18 bases sitting between them. The germline gives CDR1 MNHNS, CDR2 SASEGT. The CDR3 runs to 15 residues. The CDR3: CASGNTGRGNEKLFF. CDR3 DNA: TGTGCCAGCGGCAATACAGGGAGAGGGAATGAAAAACTGTTTTTT.

The chain uses TRBV1 and TRBJ1-6. TRBV1 is reported as a pseudogene. CDR3 size: 11 residues. This chain's CDR3 is CTNSSDSPLHF. DNA for the CDR3: TGCACGAATTCATCGGATTCACCCCTCCACTTT.

The CDR3, as DNA: TGTGCCAGCAGCTTAGAATGGGCGGGAGAGACCCAGTACTTC. Amino acids: CASSLEWAGETQYF. The chain joins TRBV7-9 to TRBJ2-5; a possible D gene is TRBD2 (5 bases). The CDR3 runs 14 residues. Germline lookup yields CDR1 SEHNR and CDR2 FQNEAQ (reference sequence). V was clipped by 1 base and J by 4 bases, with 10 bases between them.

This rearrangement joins TRBV10-3 to TRBJ2-1, with TRBD2 identical over 7 bases. CDR3 length: 15 amino acids. Looked up from germline, CDR1 is ENHRY and CDR2 is SYGVKD. Trimming cost V 5 bases and J 0 bases; bases outside gene matches: 4. DNA for the CDR3: TGTGCCATCAGTAGCGGGACGAGCTCCTACAATGAGCAGTTCTTC. Translated: CAISSGTSSYNEQFF.

J is TRBJ1-1 and V is TRBV7-8; D unclear. V was trimmed by 1 base and J by 0 bases, leaving 6 bases between them. This CDR3 contains 14 residues. Germline V gene lookup returns CDR1 SGHVS and CDR2 FQNEAQ. The CDR3 spells CASSLGRVNTEAFF. DNA of the CDR3: TGTGCCAGCAGCTTAGGGCGGGTGAACACTGAAGCTTTCTTT.

The chain is built from TRBV12-5 and TRBJ1-6; tentative D call: TRBD1 (6 bases). CDR1 and CDR2 (germline): LGHNT, FRNRAP. Between the trimmed V and J ends, which lost 2 bases and 10 bases, there was a span of 21 bases. This CDR3 region has 17 residues. The CDR3 bases are TGTGCTAGTGGTTTGAGCCTTGTTGGGGGCTACGAATCACCCCTCCACTTT. It yields the protein CASGLSLVGGYESPLHF.

This clone was counted between two and nine times. The rearrangement uses TRBV2 and TRBJ1-5; D unclear. The CDR3 consists of 14 residues. V lost 7 bases, J lost 1 base, and 11 bases lay in between. The germline V gene has CDR1 SNHLY and CDR2 FYNNEI. The CDR3 loop is CASKPAESNQPQHF. CDR3 nucleotides: TGTGCCAGCAAGCCGGCGGAGAGCAATCAGCCCCAGCATTTT.

The chain recombines TRBV5-6 with TRBJ2-7, with 7 bases matching TRBD1. In germline, CDR1 is SGHDT, CDR2 YYEEEE. V lost 4 bases, J lost 3 bases, and 7 bases stayed unmatched. The CDR3 length is 14 residues. The DNA of the CDR3 is TGTGCCAGCAGCCCGGGACAGAACTACTACGAGCAGTACTTC. It translates to CASSPGQNYYEQYF.

V gene TRBV7-6 combines with J gene TRBJ2-1; the match to TRBD1 covers 7 bases. The CDR3 runs to 17 residues. J gave up 2 bases and V 5 bases, and 12 bases lay outside the gene matches. Per the germline V gene, CDR1 is SGHVS and CDR2 is FNYEAQ. The CDR3 reads CASSERSGQNPYNEQFF. The CDR3 coding sequence is TGTGCCAGCAGCGAACGCTCGGGACAGAACCCCTACAATGAGCAGTTCTTC.

In regard to this clone: The same CDR3 can be traced to other DNA sequences in this sample. The CDR3: CASSLDRANYGYTF. The CDR3 DNA sequence: TGTGCCAGCAGCTTGGACAGAGCTAACTATGGCTACACCTTC. The rearrangement links TRBV5-4 to TRBJ1-2; D is ambiguous. The V and J ends lost 0 bases and 0 bases respectively, with 6 bases between them. The V gene's germline CDR1 is SGHNT and CDR2 YYREEE (reference sequence). This CDR3 has 14 residues.

Points on this clone: The sample contains more than one DNA sequence encoding this CDR3. The chain combines TRBV4-3 with TRBJ2-1; 10 positions match TRBD2. CDR1 is LGHNA, CDR2 YSLEER, per germline. The CDR3 is 15 residues long. V shed 4 bases, J shed 10 bases, and the junction held 10 bases outside the gene matches. CDR3 sequence: CASSPRIAGGNEQFF. The CDR3 bases are TGCGCCAGCAGCCCCCGGATAGCGGGGGGCAACGAGCAGTTCTTC.

The rearrangement links TRBV4-1 to TRBJ2-1; D may be TRBD1 (6 bases). This CDR3 is built from 15 residues. Trimming left V 4 bases short and J 4 bases short, with 14 bases between. Germline V gene lookup returns CDR1 MGHRA and CDR2 YSYEKL. As DNA, the CDR3 is TGCGCCAGCAGCCCCTCGGGACACTTATACAATGAGCAGTTCTTC. Translated: CASSPSGHLYNEQFF.

This clone was observed once. The chain couples TRBV4-3 to TRBJ2-7, with D perhaps matching TRBD2 (6 bases). This CDR3 is 16 amino acids long. The germline V and J ends were trimmed by 0 bases and 2 bases, with 14 bases remaining between them. Germline V gives CDR1 LGHNA, CDR2 YSLEER. CDR3 in amino acids: CASSQDRGGKTYEQYF. CDR3 bases: TGCGCCAGCAGCCAAGATCGCGGAGGGAAAACCTACGAGCAGTACTTC.

The chain has TRBV5-8 and TRBJ1-1; 7 positions match TRBD1. CDR1 is SGHTS, CDR2 YDEGEE, per germline. The CDR3 covers 13 residues. V lost 4 bases to trimming and J lost 11 bases; unmatched junction nucleotides: 11. CDR3 sequence: CASSALQGSVAFF. The CDR3 region has the DNA TGTGCCAGCAGCGCTTTACAGGGGTCGGTGGCTTTCTTT.

The CDR3 reads CATFLTSLSGNTIYF. The CDR3 nucleotides read TGCGCCACCTTCCTGACAAGCCTCTCTGGAAACACCATATATTTT. The rearrangement joins TRBV5-1 to TRBJ1-3; D unresolved. Per the germline V gene, CDR1 is SGHRS and CDR2 is YFSETQ. Trimming took 9 bases from V and 0 from J, leaving 16 bases between them. This CDR3 comprises 15 residues.

The chain couples TRBV7-2 to TRBJ2-5; perhaps TRBD1 as D (8 bases). CDR1 SGHTA and CDR2 FQGNSA come from the germline V gene. V lost 8 bases, J lost 4 bases, and 14 bases lay in between. The CDR3 runs 13 residues. CDR3 bases: TGTGCCAGCTCTAACAGGGGGGGAGAGACCCAGTACTTC. Protein product: CASSNRGGETQYF.

The chain is built from TRBV5-4 and TRBJ2-2, with a weak D call TRBD1 (5 bases). Trimming took 6 bases from V and 4 from J, leaving 22 bases between them. Germline values: CDR1 SGHNT, CDR2 YYREEE (reference sequence). CDR3 length: 17 residues. CDR3 bases: TGTGCCAGCACCCCTGAGGAAAGGGGCCTCCTCACCGGGGAGCTGTTTTTT. Encoded protein: CASTPEERGLLTGELFF.

This rearrangement joins TRBV4-1 to TRBJ1-4; D call uncertain. CDR3 size: 18 residues. The V end was cut by 0 bases, the J end by 1 base, with 15 bases between. The germline V gene has CDR1 MGHRA and CDR2 YSYEKL. The CDR3, as DNA: TGCGCCAGCAGCCAAGAGACTCTCCCCCGGGGAACTAATGAAAAACTGTTTTTT. It specifies CASSQETLPRGTNEKLFF.

This clone turned up a few times. The V and J genes are TRBV10-3 and TRBJ2-2; D is uncertain. Trimming took 5 bases from V and 7 from J, leaving 8 bases between them. CDR3 length: 12 residues. Germline CDR1 and CDR2: ENHRY and SYGVKD. CDR3 region: CAISPRVGELFF. As DNA, the CDR3 is TGTGCCATCAGTCCGCGAGTCGGGGAGCTGTTTTTT.

This chain joins TRBV6-5 and TRBJ1-1, with a tentative D call TRBD1 (6 bases). Germline values: CDR1 MNHEY, CDR2 SVGAGI. The CDR3 has 13 amino acids. V shed 7 bases and J shed 4 bases, with 13 bases lying between them. CDR3 protein: CASTAGGLTEAFF. The CDR3 DNA is TGTGCCAGCACCGCCGGGGGGCTCACTGAAGCTTTCTTT.

The chain links TRBV5-8 to TRBJ1-1; D uncertain. V dropped 6 bases and J dropped 4 bases, with 13 bases sitting between them. Germline V CDR1 and CDR2: SGHTS, YDEGEE. This CDR3 is built from 13 residues. The CDR3 DNA follows: TGTGCCAGCATGCAGTACGGAGCCACTGAAGCTTTCTTT. This sequence encodes CASMQYGATEAFF.

The chain carries TRBV9 and TRBJ1-1, with 8 bases that match TRBD1. The length of the CDR3 is 16 residues. Germline V lookup: CDR1 SGDLS, CDR2 YYNGEE. J gave up 0 bases and V 3 bases, and 7 bases lay outside the gene matches. The CDR3 reads CASSGGTGGLNTEAFF. CDR3 DNA sequence: TGTGCCAGCAGCGGCGGGACAGGAGGCTTGAACACTGAAGCTTTCTTT.

The CDR3 nucleotides are TGTGCCAGCAGTGAATTTGCGGGGGACACTGAAGCTTTCTTT. Its translation: CASSEFAGDTEAFF. The J gene is TRBJ1-1, the V gene TRBV6-5, with D possibly matching TRBD1 (5 bases). Trimming cost V 5 bases and J 3 bases, with 13 bases left between them. The CDR3 runs to 14 residues. Germline values: CDR1 MNHEY, CDR2 SVGAGI.

The genes are TRBV7-9 and TRBJ1-4, with TRBD1 identical over 7 bases. V lost 4 bases, J lost 6 bases, and 8 bases stayed unmatched. Per germline, CDR1 SEHNR and CDR2 FQNEAQ (reference sequence). The CDR3 loop spans 15 amino acids. The CDR3 reads CASSSKGQFDEKLFF. The CDR3 DNA reads TGTGCCAGCAGCTCCAAGGGACAGTTTGATGAAAAACTGTTTTTT.

This rearrangement joins TRBV2 to TRBJ2-3, with 13 bases lining up with TRBD2. From germline, CDR1 is SNHLY and CDR2 FYNNEI. Unmatched junction bases numbered 6, after V lost 10 bases and J lost 2 bases. The CDR3 is 15 residues long. CDR3 nucleotide sequence: TGTGCCACCACACTAGCGGGGGGGTCCACAGATACGCAGTATTTT. This gives the protein CATTLAGGSTDTQYF.

The V gene is TRBV2, the J gene TRBJ1-2; tentative D call: TRBD1 (5 bases). Germline CDR1 SNHLY, CDR2 FYNNEI. This CDR3 has 14 amino acids. V was cut by 6 bases and J by 7 bases, with 18 bases left in between. The CDR3 sequence: CASSAAGLPGGYTF. In DNA, the CDR3 is TGTGCCAGCAGCGCCGCAGGGCTTCCTGGTGGCTACACCTTC.

The J gene is TRBJ2-1, the V gene TRBV9; 10 nucleotides line up with TRBD2. J gave up 4 bases and V 4 bases, and 14 bases lay outside the gene matches. Germline CDR1 is SGDLS and CDR2 is YYNGEE. The CDR3 has 18 residues. The CDR3 nucleotides read TGTGCCAGCAGCTTCCGAAGTCTAGCGGGGGCCCTATACAATGAGCAGTTCTTC. Translation gives CASSFRSLAGALYNEQFF.

This sequence joins TRBV20-1 and TRBJ1-3; no firm D call. The CDR3 consists of 11 residues. Trimming pared 4 bases from V and 3 bases from J, leaving 4 bases between. In germline, CDR1 is DFQATT, CDR2 SNEGSKA (reference sequence). CDR3 in amino acids: CSATIGNTIYF. The CDR3 nucleotides read TGCAGTGCTACCATTGGAAACACCATATATTTT.

The count of this clone is one. The chain links TRBV7-9 to TRBJ2-3; 15 bases match TRBD2. Germline V gene data show CDR1 as SEHNR and CDR2 as FQNEAQ (reference sequence). The junction had 5 bases not matched to a gene; V was cut back by 4 bases and J by 0 bases. This CDR3 comprises 18 residues. For the CDR3, the DNA is TGTGCCAGCAGCTCGCCGGGACTAGCGGGGGGTAGCACAGATACGCAGTATTTT. As protein: CASSSPGLAGGSTDTQYF.

Only one count was recorded for this clone. The J gene is TRBJ2-3, the V gene TRBV9; the D gene is possibly TRBD1 (5 bases). CDR3 size: 16 residues. Trimming shortened V by 4 bases and J by 0 bases, and 15 bases separated the two germline ends. Germline V gene sequence: CDR1 SGDLS, CDR2 YYNGEE. CDR3 sequence: CASSPQGRSSTDTQYF. CDR3 DNA: TGTGCCAGCAGCCCCCAGGGCAGGTCTAGCACAGATACGCAGTATTTT.

The V gene is TRBV4-1, the J gene TRBJ2-5, with 8 positions matching TRBD2. The germline CDR1 and CDR2 sequences are MGHRA and YSYEKL. CDR3 length: 16 residues. Unmatched junction bases numbered 10, after V lost 2 bases and J lost 5 bases. This chain's CDR3 is CASSQSAGGPLETQYF. For the CDR3, the DNA is TGCGCCAGCAGCCAATCCGCGGGGGGTCCCTTGGAGACCCAGTACTTC.

This clone was seen a few times. The chain is built from TRBV5-4 and TRBJ1-2; TRBD1 is a possible D gene (5 bases). The V end lost 0 bases, the J end lost 5 bases, and 11 bases lay between the germline ends. Germline CDR1 reads SGHNT; CDR2 reads YYREEE (reference sequence). The length of the CDR3 is 14 residues. The CDR3, as DNA: TGTGCCAGCAGCTTGGCCGTAGGGGAATATGGCTACACCTTC. Encoded protein: CASSLAVGEYGYTF. The full variable domain, its missing parts supplied by reference TRBV5-4 and TRBJ1-2, is ETGVTQSPTHLIKTRGQQVTLRCSSQSGHNTVSWYQQALGQGPQFIFQYYREEENGRGNFPPRFSGLQFPNYSSELNVNALELDDSALYLCASSLAVGEYGYTFGSGTRLTVV.